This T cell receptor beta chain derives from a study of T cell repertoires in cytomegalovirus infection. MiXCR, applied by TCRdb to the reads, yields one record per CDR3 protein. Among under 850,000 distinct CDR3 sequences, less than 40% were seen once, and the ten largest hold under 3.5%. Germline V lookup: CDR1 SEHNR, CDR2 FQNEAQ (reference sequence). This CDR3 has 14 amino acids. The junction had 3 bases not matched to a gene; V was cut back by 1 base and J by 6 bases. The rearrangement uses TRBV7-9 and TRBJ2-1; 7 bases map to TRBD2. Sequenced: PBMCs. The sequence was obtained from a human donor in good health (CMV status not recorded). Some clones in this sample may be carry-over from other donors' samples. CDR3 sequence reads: CASSLGGSLNEQFF. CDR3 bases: TGTGCCAGCAGCTTAGGCGGGAGTCTCAATGAGCAGTTCTTC.